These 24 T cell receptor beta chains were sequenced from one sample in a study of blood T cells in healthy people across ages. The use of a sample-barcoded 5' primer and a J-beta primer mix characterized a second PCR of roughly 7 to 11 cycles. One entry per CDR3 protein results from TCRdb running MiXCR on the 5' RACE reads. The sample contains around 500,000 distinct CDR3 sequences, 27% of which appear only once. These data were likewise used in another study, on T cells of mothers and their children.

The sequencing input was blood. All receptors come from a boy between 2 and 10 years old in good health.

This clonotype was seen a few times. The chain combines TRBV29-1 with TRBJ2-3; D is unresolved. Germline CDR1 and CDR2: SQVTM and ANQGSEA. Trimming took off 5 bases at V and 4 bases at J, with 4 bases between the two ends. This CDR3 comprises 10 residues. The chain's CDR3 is CSVLPDTQYF. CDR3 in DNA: TGCAGCGTTCTACCAGATACGCAGTATTTT.

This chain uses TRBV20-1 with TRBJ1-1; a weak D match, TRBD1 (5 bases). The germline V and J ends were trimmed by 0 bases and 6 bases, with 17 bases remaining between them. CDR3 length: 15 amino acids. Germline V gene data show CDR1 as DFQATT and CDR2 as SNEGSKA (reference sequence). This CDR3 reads CSARDSGDPKAEAFF. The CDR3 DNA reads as TGCAGTGCTAGAGACTCCGGGGACCCCAAGGCTGAAGCTTTCTTT.

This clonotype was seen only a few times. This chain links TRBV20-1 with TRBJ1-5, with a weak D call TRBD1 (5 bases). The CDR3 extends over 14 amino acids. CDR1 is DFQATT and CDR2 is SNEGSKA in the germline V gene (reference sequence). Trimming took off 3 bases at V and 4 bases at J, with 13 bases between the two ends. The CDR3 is CSASRGRRNQPQHF. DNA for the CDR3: TGCAGTGCTAGCCGGGGACGGAGAAATCAGCCCCAGCATTTT.

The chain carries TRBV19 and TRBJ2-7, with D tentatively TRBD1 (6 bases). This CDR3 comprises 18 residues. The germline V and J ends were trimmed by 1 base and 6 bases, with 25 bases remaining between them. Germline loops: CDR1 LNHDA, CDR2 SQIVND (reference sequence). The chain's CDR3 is CASSIVQVVGQPSREQYF. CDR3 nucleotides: TGTGCCAGTAGTATAGTGCAGGTAGTGGGACAACCGTCTCGCGAGCAGTACTTC.

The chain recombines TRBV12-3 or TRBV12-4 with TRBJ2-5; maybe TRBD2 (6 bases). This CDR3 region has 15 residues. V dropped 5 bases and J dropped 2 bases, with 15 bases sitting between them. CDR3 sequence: CASSPLLASQETQYF. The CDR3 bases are TGTGCCAGCAGTCCCCTTCTAGCGTCTCAAGAGACCCAGTACTTC.

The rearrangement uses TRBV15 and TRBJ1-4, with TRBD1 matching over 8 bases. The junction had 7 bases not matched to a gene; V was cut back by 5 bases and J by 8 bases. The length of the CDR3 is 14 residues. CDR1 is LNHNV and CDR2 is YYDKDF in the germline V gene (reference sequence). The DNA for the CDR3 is TGTGCCACCAGCCCCCGGACAGGGAACGAAAAACTGTTTTTT. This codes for CATSPRTGNEKLFF.

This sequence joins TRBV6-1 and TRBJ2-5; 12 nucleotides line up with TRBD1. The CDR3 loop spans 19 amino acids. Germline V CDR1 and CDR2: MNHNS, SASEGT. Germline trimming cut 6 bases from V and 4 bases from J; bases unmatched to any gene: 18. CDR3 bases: TGTGCCAGCAGACCCGGGACAGGGGGCGCCGGATTGGACGGAGAGACCCAGTACTTC. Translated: CASRPGTGGAGLDGETQYF.

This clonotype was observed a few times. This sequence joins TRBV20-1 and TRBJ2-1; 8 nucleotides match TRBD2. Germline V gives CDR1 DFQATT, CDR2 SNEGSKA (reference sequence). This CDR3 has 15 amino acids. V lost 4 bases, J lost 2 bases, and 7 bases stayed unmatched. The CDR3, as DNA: TGCAGTGCTATCGGTCGGGAGGGTCCCTACAATGAGCAGTTCTTC. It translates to CSAIGREGPYNEQFF.

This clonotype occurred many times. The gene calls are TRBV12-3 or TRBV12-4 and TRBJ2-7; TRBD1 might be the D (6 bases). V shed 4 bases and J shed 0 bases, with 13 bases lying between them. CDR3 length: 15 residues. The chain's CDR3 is CASSSGVLSSYEQYF. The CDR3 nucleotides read TGTGCCAGCAGTTCAGGGGTCCTCAGCTCCTACGAGCAGTACTTC.

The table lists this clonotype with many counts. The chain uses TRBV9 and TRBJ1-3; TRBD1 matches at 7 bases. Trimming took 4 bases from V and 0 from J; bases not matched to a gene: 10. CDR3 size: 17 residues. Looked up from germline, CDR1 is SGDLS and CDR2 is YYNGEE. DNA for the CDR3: TGTGCCAGCAGCCGTACCGGGACAGCTAACTCTGGAAACACCATATATTTT. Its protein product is CASSRTGTANSGNTIYF.

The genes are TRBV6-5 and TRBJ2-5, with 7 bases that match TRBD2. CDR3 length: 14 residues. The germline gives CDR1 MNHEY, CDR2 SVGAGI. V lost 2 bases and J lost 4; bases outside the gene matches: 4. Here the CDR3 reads CASSYGSSGETQYF. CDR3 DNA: TGTGCCAGCAGTTACGGGTCTAGCGGAGAGACCCAGTACTTC.

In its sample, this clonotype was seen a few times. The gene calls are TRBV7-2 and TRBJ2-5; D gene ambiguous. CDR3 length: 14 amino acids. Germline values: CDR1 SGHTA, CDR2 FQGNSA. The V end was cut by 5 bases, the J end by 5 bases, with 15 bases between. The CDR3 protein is CASSPPPSGETQYF. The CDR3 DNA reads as TGTGCCAGCAGCCCTCCTCCCTCCGGGGAGACCCAGTACTTC.

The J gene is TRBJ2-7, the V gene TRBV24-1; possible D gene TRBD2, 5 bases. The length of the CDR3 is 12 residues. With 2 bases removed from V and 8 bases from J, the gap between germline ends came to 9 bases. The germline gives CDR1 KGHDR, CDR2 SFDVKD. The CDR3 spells CATSDSRGKQYF. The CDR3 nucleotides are TGTGCCACCAGTGATTCTCGGGGAAAGCAGTACTTC.

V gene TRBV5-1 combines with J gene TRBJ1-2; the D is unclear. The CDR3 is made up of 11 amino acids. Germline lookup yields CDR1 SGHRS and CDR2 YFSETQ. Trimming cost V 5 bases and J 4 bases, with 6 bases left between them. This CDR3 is CASRSRYGYTF. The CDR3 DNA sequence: TGCGCCAGCAGAAGTCGCTATGGCTACACCTTC.

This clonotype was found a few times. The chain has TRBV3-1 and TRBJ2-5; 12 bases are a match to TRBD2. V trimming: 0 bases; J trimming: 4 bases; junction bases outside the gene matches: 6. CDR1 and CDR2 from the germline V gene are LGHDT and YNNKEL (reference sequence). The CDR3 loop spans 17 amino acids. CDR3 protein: CASSQDRTSGVVETQYF. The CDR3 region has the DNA TGTGCCAGCAGCCAAGATAGGACTAGCGGGGTCGTAGAGACCCAGTACTTC.

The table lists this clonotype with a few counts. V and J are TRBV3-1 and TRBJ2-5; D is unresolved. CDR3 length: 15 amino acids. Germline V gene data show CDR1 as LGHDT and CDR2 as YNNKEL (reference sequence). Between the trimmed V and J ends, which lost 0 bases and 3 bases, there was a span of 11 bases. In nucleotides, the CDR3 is TGTGCCAGCAGCCAAGAAAGTCTTTTAAAAGAGACCCAGTACTTC. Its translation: CASSQESLLKETQYF.

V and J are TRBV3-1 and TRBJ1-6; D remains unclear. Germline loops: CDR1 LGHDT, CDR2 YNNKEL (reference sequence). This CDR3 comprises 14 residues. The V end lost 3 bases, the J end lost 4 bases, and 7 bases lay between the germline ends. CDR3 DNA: TGTGCCAGCAGCCAGCGGGAATATAATTCACCCCTCCACTTT. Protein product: CASSQREYNSPLHF.

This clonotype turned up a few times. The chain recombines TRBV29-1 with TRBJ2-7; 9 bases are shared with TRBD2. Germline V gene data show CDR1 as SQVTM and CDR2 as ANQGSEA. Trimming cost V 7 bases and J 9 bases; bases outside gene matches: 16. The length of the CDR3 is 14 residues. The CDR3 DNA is TGCAGCGCCAAAGCGGGACTAGCAATCCACGGGCAGTACTTC. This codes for CSAKAGLAIHGQYF.

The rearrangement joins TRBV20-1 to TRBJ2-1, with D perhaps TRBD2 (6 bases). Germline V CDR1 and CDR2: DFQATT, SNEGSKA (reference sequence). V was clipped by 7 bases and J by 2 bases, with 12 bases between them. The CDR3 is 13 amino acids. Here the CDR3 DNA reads TGCAGTGTCCGGAGGGCTACCTACAATGAGCAGTTCTTC. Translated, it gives CSVRRATYNEQFF.

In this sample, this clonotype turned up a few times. Here the CDR3 DNA reads TGTGCCAGCACCCCTCAGGGGGCAGCTAGTTATGGCTACACCTTC. Translation gives CASTPQGAASYGYTF. This sequence joins TRBV5-6 and TRBJ1-2, with 8 positions matching TRBD1. Unmatched junction bases numbered 12, after V lost 6 bases and J lost 5 bases. The CDR3 has 15 amino acids. CDR1 and CDR2 (germline): SGHDT, YYEEEE.

The DNA of the CDR3 is TGCGCCAGCAGCTACACTCCACTAGATACGCAGTATTTT. Residues: CASSYTPLDTQYF. This chain joins TRBV5-1 and TRBJ2-3; D call uncertain. Germline loops: CDR1 SGHRS, CDR2 YFSETQ. This CDR3 has 13 residues. V was shortened by 3 bases and J by 5 bases, with 10 bases between the two germline ends.

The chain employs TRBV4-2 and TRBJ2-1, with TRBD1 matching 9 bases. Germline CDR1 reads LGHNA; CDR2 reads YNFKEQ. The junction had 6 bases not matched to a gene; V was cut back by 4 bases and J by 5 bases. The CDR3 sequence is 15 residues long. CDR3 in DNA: TGTGCCAGCAGCCCGGGACAGGGAAACAACAATGAGCAGTTCTTC. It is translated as CASSPGQGNNNEQFF.

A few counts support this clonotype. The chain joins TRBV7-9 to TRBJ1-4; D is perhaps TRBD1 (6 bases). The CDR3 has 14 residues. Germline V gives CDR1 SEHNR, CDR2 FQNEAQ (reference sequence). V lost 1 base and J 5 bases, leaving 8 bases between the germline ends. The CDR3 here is CASSLVQGNEKLFF. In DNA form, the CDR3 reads TGTGCCAGCAGCTTAGTACAGGGAAATGAAAAACTGTTTTTT.

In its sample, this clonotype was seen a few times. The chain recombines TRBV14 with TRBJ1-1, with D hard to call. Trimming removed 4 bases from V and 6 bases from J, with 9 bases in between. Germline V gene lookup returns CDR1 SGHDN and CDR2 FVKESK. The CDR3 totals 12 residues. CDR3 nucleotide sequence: TGTGCCAGCAGCCCCCCCGGAGCTGAAGCTTTCTTT. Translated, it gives CASSPPGAEAFF.